This T cell receptor (beta chain) was retrieved from a study of T cell repertoires in cytomegalovirus infection. Study-level information: Indications came from public TCR beta signatures; they pointed to CMV infection and to a matching HLA type. Study results and limitations: HLA-C-restricted CMV clonotypes gave the most frequent clonotype in two of eight donors.

MiXCR, applied by TCRdb to the reads, yields one record per CDR3 protein. Among over 45,000 distinct CDR3 sequences listed, roughly 20% were seen once. V was pared by 6 bases and J by 3 bases, with 20 bases between. This CDR3 comprises 16 residues. Looked up from germline, CDR1 is MNHEY and CDR2 is SMNVEV (reference sequence). In the case of this clonotype: What it binds is not known.

The clonotype comes from a human donor in good health (CMV status not recorded). Some clones in this sample may be carry-over from other donors' samples. The sample was CD8+ T cells from cultured PBMCs, taken from culture after CMV antigen stimulation. This sequence joins TRBV27 and TRBJ1-1, with a possible D match to TRBD1 (6 bases). The CDR3 region is CASRVGQPEGYTEAFF. The DNA for the CDR3 is TGTGCCAGCAGGGTGGGACAACCTGAGGGGTACACTGAAGCTTTCTTT.